The text below deals with one T cell receptor (beta chain). Its target is not known. The germline gives CDR1 LGHDT, CDR2 YNNKEL (reference sequence). This CDR3 comprises 14 residues. The V and J ends lost 6 bases and 6 bases, in that order; junction bases with no gene match: 7. This sample is drawn from a study of post-analysis software for immune sequencing data. Study in general: Relapsing-remitting, secondary progressive and progressive-relapsing multiple sclerosis were all included among the disease courses. Study-level findings and limits: Included in a set of five TRBV segments more frequent in patients than controls were TRBV5-6, TRBV5-1 and TRBV20-1. Same-batch samples co-clustered strongly by F measure. Controls' normalized Chao1 diversity significantly exceeded that of multiple sclerosis patients.

TCR beta libraries were prepared from cDNA with unique molecular identifiers. TCRdb recomputed calls from the PCR reads with MiXCR, one row per CDR3 protein. The data show approximately 660,000 distinct CDR3 sequences, approximately 59% seen once. Sequences were obtained from blood. V usage is TRBV3-1 and J usage is TRBJ2-3; 9 nucleotides agree with TRBD2. The source is a girl under 10 years old with multiple sclerosis. DNA of the CDR3: TGTGCCAGCAGGGGTAGCGGGAGCGCGGATACGCAGTATTTT. Translation gives CASRGSGSADTQYF.